This T cell receptor (beta chain) was observed in a study of tumor-infiltrating lymphocytes in primary liver carcinoma. About the research overall: Patients of both sexes were 30 to 69 years old.

V lost 5 bases and J lost 2, with 7 bases in between. Germline V gene data show CDR1 as MNHEY and CDR2 as SVGAGI. The CDR3 is 12 residues long. Findings of the study overall: Compared with blood, tumor repertoires held significantly more in their top 250 clones. No comparison of CD4+ and CD8+ repertoires was made, since the samples were bulk unsorted.

For blood RNA, unsorted whole blood served as the source, and germline DNA was extracted too. Patients showed chronic HBV infection and an absence of prior treatment. Comment on this clonotype: Its target is unknown.

Starting from 500 ng of total RNA, TCR beta cDNA was produced with a primer in the constant region. Generation of the TCR beta libraries relied on three nested multiplex PCR rounds using slightly modified ARM-PCR. Two initial PCR rounds of approximately 10 cycles each paired TRBV1-TRBV30 forward primers with a C-beta reverse primer. One entry per CDR3 protein, called by TCRdb with MiXCR from the multiplex PCR reads. In the table there are approximately 300,000 distinct CDR3 sequences, roughly two thirds of which are singletons. The receptor comes from a man in his forties with primary liver carcinoma and hepatitis B virus infection. Sequencing was carried out using peripheral blood. V is TRBV6-5 and J is TRBJ2-7; D is ambiguous. CDR3 sequence (DNA): TGTGCCAGCAGTGGTTTTACCTACGAGCAGTACTTC. It yields the protein CASSGFTYEQYF.